Sequencing of this T cell receptor (beta chain) was carried out in a study of OX40 agonist ivuxolimab in advanced cancers. Study-wide background: Ivuxolimab, which is an agonistic anti-OX40 (CD134) antibody, was administered to the patients. The study's findings and limits: On average, CD8+ T cells showed a greater number of expanded clones than CD4+. Partly responding patients at 0.1-3.0 mg/kg showed some of the smallest clonal expansion.

This clone has just a few counts. Its target is unknown. Method: immunoSEQ multiplex PCR; TCRdb's copy keeps in-frame clones and lacks some. The table includes 15,000 to 25,000 clones, about three quarters detected once. This CDR3 is 11 amino acids long. In germline, CDR1 is MDHEN, CDR2 SYDVKM. The ends were cut back, 8 bases at V and 7 bases at J, with 10 bases in the middle. The clonotype originates from an adult with an advanced solid tumor such as melanoma, head and neck, liver or kidney cancer. The chain couples TRBV28 to TRBJ2-3; D gene uncertain. This specimen consisted of CD4+ or CD8+ T cells sorted from blood, obtained in a trial of the OX40 agonist ivuxolimab. Here the CDR3 reads CASRLGNTQYF. The DNA for the CDR3 is TGTGCCAGCCGCCTAGGGAATACGCAGTATTTT.